These 30 T cell receptor beta chains originate from one sample sequenced in a study of blood T cell repertoires in COVID-19. Libraries were prepared by immunoSEQ multiplex PCR; TCRdb keeps only in-frame clonotypes and omits some of them. Of under 300,000 clones in the sample, 80% to 85% were seen once. The sequencing input was PBMCs or T cells enriched from blood (not recorded which). These receptors were collected from a man aged 50 to 60 who had recovered from COVID-19.

The gene calls are TRBV7-9 and TRBJ2-3; 7 nucleotides line up with TRBD2. The ends lost 10 bases at V and 0 bases at J; junction bases unmatched: 7. Germline CDR1 reads SEHNR; CDR2 reads FQNEAQ (reference sequence). The CDR3 loop spans 14 amino acids. The CDR3 sequence is CATGGRPSTDTQYF. CDR3 DNA sequence: TGTGCCACCGGGGGGAGGCCTAGCACAGATACGCAGTATTTT.

The chain is built from TRBV7-3 and TRBJ1-6; TRBD1 matches 8 bases. Germline V gene sequence: CDR1 SGHTA, CDR2 FQGTGA. CDR3 length: 15 amino acids. The V segment lost 0 bases and the J segment 7 bases; nucleotides outside the gene matches: 2. The CDR3 DNA follows: TGTGCCAGCAGCTTAACCAGGGGGCTGAATTCACCCCTCCACTTT. This encodes CASSLTRGLNSPLHF. The full variable domain, completed using reference TRBV7-3 and TRBJ1-6, is GAGVSQTPSNKVTEKGKYVELRCDPISGHTALYWYRQSLGQGPEFLIYFQGTGAADDSGLPNDRFFAVRPEGSVSTLKIQRTERGDSAVYLCASSLTRGLNSPLHFGNGTRLTVT.

The chain employs TRBV5-1 and TRBJ1-1, with 9 bases fitting TRBD1. V lost 0 bases, J lost 0 bases, and 6 bases stayed unmatched. Germline CDR1 and CDR2: SGHRS and YFSETQ. This CDR3 is 17 amino acids long. CDR3 region: CASSLVGQGGLNTEAFF. The CDR3 bases are TGCGCCAGCAGCTTGGTGGGACAGGGAGGGTTGAACACTGAAGCTTTCTTT.

The chain links TRBV5-1 to TRBJ1-5; weak D call: TRBD1 (5 bases). The germline V gene has CDR1 SGHRS and CDR2 YFSETQ. Trimming pared 4 bases from V and 3 bases from J, leaving 14 bases between. There are 15 residues in the CDR3. CDR3 sequence (DNA): TGCGCCAGCAGCGTGCTGGGGGGTTCCAATCAGCCCCAGCATTTT. This sequence encodes CASSVLGGSNQPQHF. The whole variable domain, remainder taken from reference TRBV5-1 and TRBJ1-5, is KAGVTQTPRYLIKTRGQQVTLSCSPISGHRSVSWYQQTPGQGLQFLFEYFSETQRNKGNFPGRFSGRQFSNSRSEMNVSTLELGDSALYLCASSVLGGSNQPQHFGDGTRLSIL.

The chain employs TRBV6-5 and TRBJ1-6; 10 nucleotides agree with TRBD1. Germline lookup yields CDR1 MNHEY and CDR2 SVGAGI. Trimming removed 5 bases from V and 8 bases from J; junction bases left unmatched: 6. CDR3 size: 15 residues. The CDR3 protein is CASSRDRGYYSPLHF. In DNA, the CDR3 is TGTGCCAGCAGTAGGGACAGGGGATATTATTCACCCCTCCACTTT.

The V call is TRBV9, the J call TRBJ2-6, with 7 nucleotides matching TRBD1. The germline gives CDR1 SGDLS, CDR2 YYNGEE. CDR3 size: 16 residues. V dropped 2 bases and J dropped 0; count of bases not matched to a gene: 2. CDR3 DNA sequence: TGTGCCAGCAGCGTGGGACAGACCTCTGGGGCCAACGTCCTGACTTTC. Residues: CASSVGQTSGANVLTF.

The chain employs TRBV18 and TRBJ1-1; 7 nucleotides align to TRBD1. Per the germline V gene, CDR1 is KGHSH and CDR2 is LQKENI. V lost 4 bases, J lost 7 bases, and 9 bases stayed unmatched. The CDR3 extends over 14 amino acids. CDR3 protein: CASSLDRDLGEAFF. The CDR3 coding sequence is TGTGCCAGCTCACTCGACAGGGATCTAGGTGAAGCTTTCTTT. The whole variable domain, remainder taken from reference TRBV18 and TRBJ1-1, is NAGVMQNPRHLVRRRGQEARLRCSPMKGHSHVYWYRQLPEEGLKFMVYLQKENIIDESGMPKERFSAEFPKEGPSILRIQQVVRGDSAAYFCASSLDRDLGEAFFGQGTRLTVV.

J is TRBJ1-1 and V is TRBV27, with D possibly being TRBD1 (5 bases). Germline V gene lookup returns CDR1 MNHEY and CDR2 SMNVEV (reference sequence). The CDR3 is 15 residues long. V lost 3 bases, J lost 1 base, and 12 bases lay in between. CDR3 region: CASSFGGDRNTEAFF. DNA for the CDR3: TGTGCCAGCAGTTTCGGAGGGGATCGGAACACTGAAGCTTTCTTT.

V and J are TRBV28 and TRBJ1-3; D gene ambiguous. This CDR3 spans 12 amino acids. Deletions cut 10 bases from V and 2 bases from J, with 9 bases between. Germline V gene sequence: CDR1 MDHEN, CDR2 SYDVKM. The CDR3: CATDSPGNTIYF. The DNA for the CDR3 is TGTGCCACCGACTCACCTGGAAACACCATATATTTT.

The chain carries TRBV28 and TRBJ1-2; 8 bases fit TRBD1. The CDR3 extends over 13 amino acids. V shed 5 bases, J shed 7 bases, and the junction held 6 bases outside the gene matches. The germline V gene has CDR1 MDHEN and CDR2 SYDVKM. CDR3 protein: CASSATGAPGYTF. Written as DNA, the CDR3 is TGTGCCAGCAGTGCGACAGGGGCACCTGGCTACACCTTC.

This clone was found a few times. The chain employs TRBV7-8 and TRBJ2-7, with D perhaps TRBD2 (5 bases). CDR3 length equals 15 residues. Germline lookup yields CDR1 SGHVS and CDR2 FQNEAQ. Trimming stripped 2 bases from V and 2 bases from J, with 13 bases between. CDR3 nucleotides: TGTGCCAGCAGCTTAAGGCGGGTACAAACCTACGAGCAGTACTTC. It is translated as CASSLRRVQTYEQYF.

The chain uses TRBV27 and TRBJ2-1, with 9 bases matching TRBD1. This CDR3 is built from 16 residues. J lost 4 bases, V lost 5 bases, and 9 bases had no gene match. The germline V gene encodes CDR1 MNHEY and CDR2 SMNVEV (reference sequence). The DNA for the CDR3 is TGTGCCAGCAGTCGCCCACAGGGGGCGCGATACAATGAGCAGTTCTTC. It is translated as CASSRPQGARYNEQFF.

This clone was recorded at least ten times. The junction differs from germline at one of its ends, possibly a read error. This chain uses TRBV28 with TRBJ1-1, with D perhaps matching TRBD1 (5 bases). CDR1 is MDHEN and CDR2 is SYDVKM in the germline V gene. This CDR3 is built from 13 residues. The CDR3 DNA is TGTGCCAGCAGTTTTAAGAGGATGGGGGGTCGGATCTTT. Its protein is CASSFKRMGGRIF.

This rearrangement joins TRBV5-6 to TRBJ1-4, with 8 bases identical to TRBD1. The CDR3 is made up of 14 amino acids. Germline lookup yields CDR1 SGHDT and CDR2 YYEEEE. With 6 bases clipped from V and 5 bases from J, the junction kept 6 bases outside the gene matches. The CDR3 DNA sequence: TGTGCCAGCAACCTCGGACAGGGCAATGAAAAACTGTTTTTT. Encoded protein: CASNLGQGNEKLFF.

The chain joins TRBV28 to TRBJ1-2, with D tentatively TRBD1 (6 bases). This CDR3 is 14 amino acids long. Trimming removed 5 bases at V and 7 bases at J, with 17 bases between. Germline assignment: CDR1 MDHEN and CDR2 SYDVKM. The CDR3 DNA reads TGTGCCAGCAGTCCGGACAGCCGGCGCGGTGGCTACACCTTC. Protein sequence: CASSPDSRRGGYTF.

CDR3 nucleotides: TGTGCCAGCAGAGTCGACAGGGAACTTTACTATGGCTACACCTTC. It translates to CASRVDRELYYGYTF. The chain uses TRBV2 and TRBJ1-2, with 7 positions matching TRBD1. Looked up from germline, CDR1 is SNHLY and CDR2 is FYNNEI. V lost 6 bases and J lost 3; bases outside the gene matches: 10. The CDR3 consists of 15 residues.

The chain recombines TRBV3-1 (or the pseudogene TRBV3-2) with TRBJ1-2, with D tentatively TRBD1 (5 bases). Germline V lookup: CDR1 LGHDT, CDR2 YNNKEL (reference sequence). The V and J ends lost 4 bases and 0 bases respectively, with 12 bases between them. The CDR3 length is 15 residues. The DNA of the CDR3 is TGTGCCAGCAGCCCCAGACAGAGACCTAACTATGGCTACACCTTC. This sequence encodes CASSPRQRPNYGYTF.

This sequence joins TRBV5-1 and TRBJ1-2; 7 bases align to TRBD1. V dropped 4 bases and J dropped 6; count of bases not matched to a gene: 3. CDR1 and CDR2 from the germline V gene are SGHRS and YFSETQ. This CDR3 contains 12 residues. The CDR3 DNA is TGCGCCAGCAGCCCCAGGGGGGATGGCTACACCTTC. The encoded protein is CASSPRGDGYTF.

V and J are TRBV9 and TRBJ2-5; perhaps TRBD2 as D (5 bases). The CDR3 sequence is 14 residues long. With 0 bases removed from V and 5 bases from J, the gap between germline ends came to 11 bases. CDR1 is SGDLS, CDR2 YYNGEE, per germline. The CDR3 sequence is CASSVGPPGETQYF. The CDR3 nucleotides are TGTGCCAGCAGCGTAGGTCCCCCGGGGGAGACCCAGTACTTC.

For the CDR3, the DNA is TGTGCCAGTAGTATCCCCCGGCTCGCCAGACCCGGGACCGGGGAGCTGTTTTTT. Amino acids: CASSIPRLARPGTGELFF. This chain joins TRBV19 and TRBJ2-2, with D unresolved. Between the trimmed V and J ends, which lost 3 bases and 5 bases, there was a span of 22 bases. This CDR3 contains 18 residues. Germline V gene sequence: CDR1 LNHDA, CDR2 SQIVND (reference sequence).

The chain is built from TRBV6-5 and TRBJ1-2; D is undetermined. V dropped 9 bases and J dropped 4 bases, with 18 bases sitting between them. CDR1 MNHEY and CDR2 SVGAGI come from the germline V gene. This CDR3 region has 14 residues. The CDR3 reads CASKTFQTLYGYTF. CDR3 sequence (DNA): TGTGCCAGTAAAACTTTTCAGACTCTCTATGGCTACACCTTC.

The chain has TRBV7-9 and TRBJ2-6; 7 bases line up with TRBD1. Germline loops: CDR1 SEHNR, CDR2 FQNEAQ (reference sequence). There are 15 residues in the CDR3. With V trimmed by 8 bases and J by 2 bases, 6 bases remained unmatched. The chain's CDR3 is CASGTAGAGANVLTF. The CDR3 region has the DNA TGTGCCAGCGGGACAGCAGGAGCTGGGGCCAACGTCCTGACTTTC.

The chain uses TRBV18 and TRBJ2-1; D might be TRBD2 (6 bases). CDR1 and CDR2 from the germline V gene are KGHSH and LQKENI. The CDR3 has 15 residues. V lost 0 bases to trimming and J lost 8 bases, with 14 bases between them. DNA of the CDR3: TGTGCCAGCTCACCACCGGGACTCTATGGCGATGAGCAGTTCTTC. It yields the protein CASSPPGLYGDEQFF.

The chain joins TRBV9 to TRBJ1-1; D remains ambiguous. The CDR3 sequence is 15 residues long. V gave up 3 bases and J gave up 0 bases, with 12 bases separating them. The germline gives CDR1 SGDLS, CDR2 YYNGEE. The DNA for the CDR3 is TGTGCCAGCAGCGCCCCAACAGCAATGAACACTGAAGCTTTCTTT. The encoded protein is CASSAPTAMNTEAFF.

This clone has more than one count but fewer than ten. This rearrangement joins TRBV9 to TRBJ1-1; TRBD1 matches 7 bases. Germline lookup yields CDR1 SGDLS and CDR2 YYNGEE. CDR3 length: 15 residues. V was pared by 2 bases and J by 1 base, with 5 bases of the junction left unmatched. In nucleotides, the CDR3 is TGTGCCAGCAGCGTGGGGGACAGATCGAACACTGAAGCTTTCTTT. Residues: CASSVGDRSNTEAFF.

This chain joins TRBV7-2 and TRBJ1-3, with D unclear. This CDR3 is built from 16 residues. The germline gives CDR1 SGHTA, CDR2 FQGNSA. With 2 bases removed from V and 0 bases from J, the gap between germline ends came to 11 bases. CDR3 sequence reads: CASSLSGPGSGNTIYF. The CDR3 nucleotides read TGTGCCAGCAGCTTAAGTGGGCCCGGCTCTGGAAACACCATATATTTT.

The chain uses TRBV27 and TRBJ1-1; D might be TRBD1 (5 bases). This CDR3 region has 14 residues. The germline V gene encodes CDR1 MNHEY and CDR2 SMNVEV (reference sequence). With 7 bases removed from V and 3 bases from J, the gap between germline ends came to 15 bases. The CDR3 region has the DNA TGTGCCAGCACCCCAGTATGGGGCGACACTGAAGCTTTCTTT. It codes for CASTPVWGDTEAFF.

There are a few counts of this clone. The chain carries TRBV5-4 and TRBJ1-6; no definite D call. The CDR3 length is 18 residues. In germline, CDR1 is SGHNT, CDR2 YYREEE (reference sequence). V lost 3 bases and J lost 0, with 16 bases in between. The CDR3 DNA sequence: TGTGCCAGCAGCTCCCGCTTTGAGCGGAGCTCCTATAATTCACCCCTCCACTTT. As protein: CASSSRFERSSYNSPLHF.

This clone was counted a few times. The chain joins TRBV3-1 (or the pseudogene TRBV3-2) to TRBJ2-3; 12 positions match TRBD2. In germline, CDR1 is LGHDT, CDR2 YNNKEL (reference sequence). This CDR3 spans 16 amino acids. Germline trimming cut 4 bases from V and 6 bases from J; bases unmatched to any gene: 8. Written as DNA, the CDR3 is TGTGCCAGCAGCCCCAGTTCCGGACTAGCGGGGGATACGCAGTATTTT. Its protein is CASSPSSGLAGDTQYF.

The rearrangement uses TRBV20-1 and TRBJ1-5; D perhaps matches TRBD1 (5 bases). This CDR3 spans 14 amino acids. The germline CDR1 and CDR2 sequences are DFQATT and SNEGSKA (reference sequence). Trimming took off 3 bases at V and 6 bases at J, with 15 bases between the two ends. CDR3 sequence: CSASQGGVSQPQHF. CDR3 DNA: TGCAGTGCTAGTCAGGGCGGGGTGAGTCAGCCCCAGCATTTT.